The 32 T cell receptor beta chains in this list originate from one sample, sequenced in a study of T cells in Graves' hyperthyroidism and ophthalmopathy. RNA transcripts provided the source from which TCR beta CDR3 regions were amplified. A first-round RT-PCR of the TCR CDR3 used the HTBI primer set. TCRdb re-analysed the multiplex PCR reads in MiXCR, keeping a single row per CDR3 protein. The data contain some 500,000 distinct CDR3 sequences, roughly 16% of them singletons. What was sequenced was blood. These receptors all come from a woman younger than 45 with Graves' ophthalmopathy.

This clonotype was observed a few times. The chain uses TRBV7-3 and TRBJ1-6, with D maybe TRBD1 (5 bases). V lost 2 bases and J lost 9, with 11 bases in between. The CDR3 is 14 amino acids. The V gene's germline CDR1 is SGHTA and CDR2 FQGTGA. CDR3 in DNA: TGTGCCAGCAGCTTATCAAGCGGGGGTTCACCCCTCCACTTT. It codes for CASSLSSGGSPLHF.

This clonotype was seen more than once but under ten times. V and J are TRBV5-6 and TRBJ2-3; TRBD1 aligns across 7 bases. The CDR3 runs to 13 residues. Trimming took 2 bases from V and 5 from J; bases not matched to a gene: 2. CDR1 and CDR2 from the germline V gene are SGHDT and YYEEEE. The CDR3 here is CASSLRQGDTQYF. The CDR3 DNA is TGTGCCAGCAGCTTACGACAGGGAGATACGCAGTATTTT. The variable domain in full, with the rest retrieved from reference TRBV5-6 and TRBJ2-3, is DAGVTQSPTHLIKTRGQQVTLRCSPKSGHDTVSWYQQALGQGPQFIFQYYEEEERQRGNFPDRFSGHQFPNYSSELNVNALLLGDSALYLCASSLRQGDTQYFGPGTRLTVL.

This clonotype was seen more than once but under ten times. V gene TRBV20-1 combines with J gene TRBJ2-2; TRBD2 matches at 13 bases. Trimming at V came to 3 bases and at J to 3 bases, leaving 10 bases not matched to a gene. The CDR3 runs 18 residues. Germline CDR1 and CDR2: DFQATT and SNEGSKA (reference sequence). The CDR3 reads CSASILAGGQLYTGELFF. CDR3 bases: TGCAGTGCTAGTATACTAGCGGGAGGGCAACTTTACACCGGGGAGCTGTTTTTT.

This clonotype was counted a single time. The junction does not match germline at one end; this may be a read error. The rearrangement links TRBV6-1 to TRBJ1-5; the D gene is possibly TRBD1 (5 bases). The germline gives CDR1 MNHNS, CDR2 SASEGT. The CDR3 covers 15 residues. The CDR3, as DNA: TGTGCCAGCAGTCCCACATGGGGGAGCAATGAGCCCCAGCATTTT. It translates to CASSPTWGSNEPQHF.

The table lists this clonotype with a few counts. J is TRBJ2-1 and V is TRBV28; 8 bases line up with TRBD2. V trimming: 7 bases; J trimming: 9 bases; junction bases outside the gene matches: 14. The germline CDR1 and CDR2 sequences are MDHEN and SYDVKM. The CDR3 spans 15 residues. CDR3 DNA: TGTGCCAGCATTTCCCAGCGAGCGGGAGCCGCTGAGCAGTTCTTC. Its protein product is CASISQRAGAAEQFF.

This clonotype was seen a handful of times. The gene calls are TRBV28 and TRBJ1-1; D remains unclear. V lost 5 bases and J 10 bases, leaving 20 bases between the germline ends. The CDR3 spans 14 residues. Germline V CDR1 and CDR2: MDHEN, SYDVKM. CDR3 amino acids: CASSAPGNSGGAFF. Here the CDR3 DNA reads TGTGCCAGCAGTGCACCGGGCAACTCAGGCGGAGCTTTCTTT.

There are many counts of this clonotype. The genes are TRBV6-2 or TRBV6-3 and TRBJ2-4, with 13 bases fitting TRBD2. CDR3 length: 18 residues. V lost 8 bases, J lost 3 bases, and 13 bases stayed unmatched. Germline V gene sequence: CDR1 MNHEY, CDR2 SVGEGT. The CDR3 reads CASGPGLAGIIDKNIQYF. The CDR3 coding sequence is TGTGCCAGCGGACCGGGACTAGCGGGAATTATAGACAAAAACATTCAGTACTTC.

There are many counts of this clonotype. This chain links TRBV7-8 with TRBJ2-3; possible D gene TRBD2, 6 bases. The CDR3 contains 17 residues. With 3 bases removed from V and 1 base from J, the gap between germline ends came to 17 bases. Looked up from germline, CDR1 is SGHVS and CDR2 is FQNEAQ. CDR3 in amino acids: CASSFGSVREGTDTQYF. Here the CDR3 DNA reads TGTGCCAGCAGCTTCGGGAGTGTGAGGGAGGGCACAGATACGCAGTATTTT.

The chain links TRBV9 to TRBJ2-1; 9 bases line up with TRBD2. After removal of 0 bases from V and 8 bases from J, the junction contained 6 bases not matched to a gene. Per the germline V gene, CDR1 is SGDLS and CDR2 is YYNGEE. The CDR3 consists of 15 residues. The CDR3 DNA sequence: TGTGCCAGCAGCGTAGGCGGGAGGGTCGGGGATGAGCAGTTCTTC. Its protein product is CASSVGGRVGDEQFF.

A few counts support this clonotype. The chain links TRBV5-1 to TRBJ2-6; no firm D call. The germline V gene encodes CDR1 SGHRS and CDR2 YFSETQ. The V gene lost 0 bases and the J gene lost 0 bases, with 10 bases spanning the gap. The CDR3 totals 17 residues. The CDR3 nucleotides are TGCGCCAGCAGCTTGGCCTTGGGGATCTCTGGGGCCAACGTCCTGACTTTC. This encodes CASSLALGISGANVLTF.

This clonotype was observed many times. This chain uses TRBV6-2 or TRBV6-3 with TRBJ2-1; TRBD2 agrees at 8 bases. After removal of 3 bases from V and 2 bases from J, the junction contained 21 bases not matched to a gene. CDR1 and CDR2 from the germline V gene are MNHEY and SVGEGT. This CDR3 contains 21 residues. Here the CDR3 reads CASSYLVADSGKLEAYNEQFF. DNA of the CDR3: TGTGCCAGCAGTTATCTCGTCGCCGATAGCGGGAAGTTAGAGGCCTACAATGAGCAGTTCTTC.

This clonotype was observed many times. The V call is TRBV5-1, the J call TRBJ2-1; 7 bases fit TRBD1. The CDR3 covers 13 residues. Germline V gene data show CDR1 as SGHRS and CDR2 as YFSETQ. Trimming cost V 1 base and J 5 bases; bases outside gene matches: 0. The CDR3 sequence: CASSLTGDNEQFF. The CDR3 coding sequence is TGCGCCAGCAGCTTGACAGGGGACAATGAGCAGTTCTTC. The whole variable domain, filled in from reference TRBV5-1 and TRBJ2-1, reads KAGVTQTPRYLIKTRGQQVTLSCSPISGHRSVSWYQQTPGQGLQFLFEYFSETQRNKGNFPGRFSGRQFSNSRSEMNVSTLELGDSALYLCASSLTGDNEQFFGPGTRLTVL.

With respect to this clonotype: A much larger clonotype is one base distant, so this may be a read error. CDR3 loop: CASSSQGWEQHF. For the CDR3, the DNA is TGTGCCAGCAGCTCTCAGGGGTGGGAGCAGCACTTC. The chain employs TRBV7-9 and TRBJ2-7, with D possibly being TRBD1 (6 bases). The germline V gene has CDR1 SEHNR and CDR2 FQNEAQ (reference sequence). The CDR3 covers 12 residues.

This clonotype was observed at least ten times. The CDR3: CASSQGLAGAYQETQYF. The CDR3 DNA follows: TGTGCCAGCAGCCAAGGACTAGCGGGAGCGTACCAAGAGACCCAGTACTTC. The chain couples TRBV14 to TRBJ2-5; 12 bases fit TRBD2. The CDR3 has 17 amino acids. The V and J ends lost 1 base and 0 bases, in that order; junction bases with no gene match: 3. Germline CDR1 and CDR2: SGHDN and FVKESK.

The chain carries TRBV27 and TRBJ2-4; TRBD2 aligns across 9 bases. Germline CDR1 and CDR2: MNHEY and SMNVEV (reference sequence). This CDR3 has 15 amino acids. Trimming removed 1 base from V and 4 bases from J; junction bases left unmatched: 2. The CDR3 spells CASSLLAGAKNIQYF. Written as DNA, the CDR3 is TGTGCCAGCAGTTTATTAGCGGGAGCAAAAAACATTCAGTACTTC.

The genes are TRBV12-5 and TRBJ1-2; 7 bases line up with TRBD1. Germline V gene lookup returns CDR1 LGHNT and CDR2 FRNRAP. V was pared by 4 bases and J by 4 bases, with 9 bases of the junction left unmatched. This CDR3 is built from 15 residues. The CDR3 protein is CASGSFNRGTYGYTF. DNA of the CDR3: TGTGCTAGTGGTTCCTTCAACAGGGGAACCTATGGCTACACCTTC. Full variable domain (missing parts from reference TRBV12-5 and TRBJ1-2): DARVTQTPRHKVTEMGQEVTMRCQPILGHNTVFWYRQTMMQGLELLAYFRNRAPLDDSGMPKDRFSAEMPDATLATLKIQPSEPRDSAVYFCASGSFNRGTYGYTFGSGTRLTVV.

This clonotype was seen only a few times. This sequence joins TRBV2 and TRBJ2-3, with 8 bases lining up with TRBD1. CDR1 is SNHLY and CDR2 is FYNNEI in the germline V gene. The CDR3 has 15 amino acids. The V and J ends lost 3 bases and 4 bases, in that order; junction bases with no gene match: 6. The CDR3 spells CASSEEAGGADTQYF. DNA for the CDR3: TGTGCCAGCAGTGAGGAGGCAGGGGGCGCAGATACGCAGTATTTT.

Ten or more counts support this clonotype. V is TRBV28 and J is TRBJ2-5; D is ambiguous. V was trimmed by 1 base and J by 0 bases, leaving 12 bases between them. There are 16 residues in the CDR3. CDR1 MDHEN and CDR2 SYDVKM come from the germline V gene. CDR3 protein: CASSLSPPHNQETQYF. For the CDR3, the DNA is TGTGCCAGCAGTTTATCTCCCCCACACAACCAAGAGACCCAGTACTTC.

This clonotype was detected only a few times. V usage is TRBV20-1 and J usage is TRBJ2-7, with D possibly TRBD2 on 6 matching bases. The V gene's germline CDR1 is DFQATT and CDR2 SNEGSKA (reference sequence). Trimming took 0 bases from V and 3 from J, leaving 18 bases between them. The CDR3 loop spans 16 amino acids. CDR3 amino acids: CSARDFGTGDSYEQYF. CDR3 DNA sequence: TGCAGTGCTAGAGATTTTGGGACGGGAGACAGCTACGAGCAGTACTTC.

There are a few counts of this clonotype. The chain links TRBV6-6 to TRBJ2-2; tentative D call: TRBD2 (6 bases). Germline V CDR1 and CDR2: MNHNY, SVGAGI (reference sequence). The CDR3 is made up of 17 amino acids. V lost 0 bases, J lost 8 bases, and 19 bases lay in between. Written as DNA, the CDR3 is TGTGCCAGCAGTTACTCTATACTAGCTCGGCCGAGTGGGGAGCTGTTTTTT. This translates into CASSYSILARPSGELFF.

This clonotype was picked up many times. The chain uses TRBV24-1 and TRBJ2-1; TRBD2 agrees at 8 bases. Germline V lookup: CDR1 KGHDR, CDR2 SFDVKD. The CDR3 contains 18 residues. V gave up 5 bases and J gave up 3 bases; unmatched junction bases: 14. CDR3 residues: CATSAPIGGGMGYNEQFF. The CDR3 coding sequence is TGTGCCACCAGTGCCCCTATCGGGGGGGGAATGGGCTACAATGAGCAGTTCTTC.

This clonotype was observed a few times. J is TRBJ2-6 and V is TRBV4-3; the D is unclear. Germline V CDR1 and CDR2: LGHNA, YSLEER. This CDR3 is built from 14 residues. The V end lost 2 bases, the J end lost 2 bases, and 4 bases lay between the germline ends. The CDR3 DNA sequence: TGCGCCAGCAGCCAACCCCCTGGGGCCAACGTCCTGACTTTC. This gives the protein CASSQPPGANVLTF.

This clonotype was picked up many times. The chain is built from TRBV5-1 and TRBJ1-1, with D unresolved. The CDR3 runs to 16 residues. Germline V gene sequence: CDR1 SGHRS, CDR2 YFSETQ. V lost 2 bases, J lost 0 bases, and 14 bases lay in between. CDR3 sequence (DNA): TGCGCCAGCAGCTTCGGGATAGGAGGTTTGAACACTGAAGCTTTCTTT. Translated, it gives CASSFGIGGLNTEAFF.

This chain links TRBV30 with TRBJ2-7; TRBD2 agrees at 8 bases. The CDR3 length is 14 residues. V lost 2 bases, J lost 2 bases, and 5 bases stayed unmatched. From germline, CDR1 is GTSNPN and CDR2 SVGIG (reference sequence). CDR3 in DNA: TGTGCCTGGAGTTACGGGGGGGAGGCCTACGAGCAGTACTTC. It specifies CAWSYGGEAYEQYF.

This clonotype was counted only a few times. This rearrangement joins TRBV6-5 to TRBJ2-7; 10 nucleotides agree with TRBD1. The CDR3 sequence is 15 residues long. V was pared by 2 bases and J by 6 bases, with 7 bases of the junction left unmatched. The germline V gene encodes CDR1 MNHEY and CDR2 SVGAGI. The CDR3 nucleotides are TGTGCCAGCAGTTACGCCGCGGACAGGGGGAGCGAGCAGTACTTC. Protein: CASSYAADRGSEQYF.

This clonotype was seen a handful of times. V usage is TRBV27 and J usage is TRBJ1-2; 7 positions agree with TRBD1. The CDR3 has 13 residues. In germline, CDR1 is MNHEY, CDR2 SMNVEV (reference sequence). CDR3 nucleotides: TGTACTCAGCAGCCAGGGGGTTCTCGTGGCTACACCTTC. Translating it yields CTQQPGGSRGYTF.

At least ten counts were recorded for this clonotype. The rearrangement links TRBV30 to TRBJ1-6; D is possibly TRBD1 (6 bases). V lost 6 bases, J lost 8 bases, and 17 bases lay in between. From germline, CDR1 is GTSNPN and CDR2 SVGIG (reference sequence). The CDR3 consists of 14 residues. For the CDR3, the DNA is TGTGCCTGCCAAACAGGGACCCTAGATTCACCCCTCCACTTT. Its translation is CACQTGTLDSPLHF.

This clonotype was seen repeatedly, ten times or more. The chain employs TRBV30 and TRBJ1-6; 7 bases match TRBD1. The CDR3 is 13 amino acids. J lost 6 bases, V lost 7 bases, and 6 bases had no gene match. CDR1 is GTSNPN and CDR2 is SVGIG in the germline V gene (reference sequence). The chain's CDR3 is CASNRGGNSPLHF. CDR3 coding DNA: TGTGCCTCTAACAGGGGAGGTAATTCACCCCTCCACTTT.

The V call is TRBV7-3, the J call TRBJ2-2; TRBD2 matches at 7 bases. Germline values: CDR1 SGHTA, CDR2 FQGTGA. Unmatched junction bases numbered 3, after V lost 0 bases and J lost 2 bases. There are 16 residues in the CDR3. DNA of the CDR3: TGTGCCAGCAGCTTAACTCCGGGACTAAACACCGGGGAGCTGTTTTTT. Residues: CASSLTPGLNTGELFF.

This clonotype has just a few counts. This chain connects TRBV5-8 to TRBJ2-2; D not certain. Germline CDR1 reads SGHTS; CDR2 reads YDEGEE. The V end was cut by 0 bases, the J end by 4 bases, with 10 bases between. The CDR3 runs to 15 residues. In DNA form, the CDR3 reads TGTGCCAGCAGCTTGGCACATCTTGGCACCGGGGAGCTGTTTTTT. This sequence encodes CASSLAHLGTGELFF.

This clonotype has a count of ten or more. This sequence joins TRBV19 and TRBJ2-2; D may correspond to TRBD1 or TRBD2 (5 bases each). CDR1 is LNHDA, CDR2 SQIVND, per germline (reference sequence). The CDR3 runs 15 residues. V lost 8 bases, J lost 0 bases, and 13 bases lay in between. Written as DNA, the CDR3 is TGTGCCAGTGATACAGCGGACACGAACACCGGGGAGCTGTTTTTT. Residues: CASDTADTNTGELFF.

This clonotype was seen many times. The chain joins TRBV7-3 to TRBJ2-5, with no clear D. CDR1 and CDR2 (germline): SGHTA, FQGTGA. Trimming cost V 4 bases and J 2 bases, with 11 bases left between them. This CDR3 region has 14 residues. The CDR3 loop is CASSWGGKQETQYF. In nucleotides, the CDR3 is TGTGCCAGCAGCTGGGGTGGAAAGCAAGAGACCCAGTACTTC.